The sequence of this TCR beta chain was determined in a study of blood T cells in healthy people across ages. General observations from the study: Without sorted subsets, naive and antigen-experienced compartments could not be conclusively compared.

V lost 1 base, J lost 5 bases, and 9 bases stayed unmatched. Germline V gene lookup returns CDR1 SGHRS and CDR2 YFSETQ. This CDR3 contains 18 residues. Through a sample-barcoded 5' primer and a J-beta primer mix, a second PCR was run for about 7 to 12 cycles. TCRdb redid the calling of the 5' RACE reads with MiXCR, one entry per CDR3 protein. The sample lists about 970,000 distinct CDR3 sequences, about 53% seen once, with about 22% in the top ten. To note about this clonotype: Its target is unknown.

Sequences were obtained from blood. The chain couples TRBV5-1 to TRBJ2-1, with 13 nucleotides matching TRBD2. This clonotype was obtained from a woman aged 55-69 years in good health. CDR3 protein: CASSLWGLAGSKDNEQFF. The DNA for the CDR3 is TGCGCCAGCAGCTTGTGGGGACTAGCGGGATCTAAGGACAATGAGCAGTTCTTC.